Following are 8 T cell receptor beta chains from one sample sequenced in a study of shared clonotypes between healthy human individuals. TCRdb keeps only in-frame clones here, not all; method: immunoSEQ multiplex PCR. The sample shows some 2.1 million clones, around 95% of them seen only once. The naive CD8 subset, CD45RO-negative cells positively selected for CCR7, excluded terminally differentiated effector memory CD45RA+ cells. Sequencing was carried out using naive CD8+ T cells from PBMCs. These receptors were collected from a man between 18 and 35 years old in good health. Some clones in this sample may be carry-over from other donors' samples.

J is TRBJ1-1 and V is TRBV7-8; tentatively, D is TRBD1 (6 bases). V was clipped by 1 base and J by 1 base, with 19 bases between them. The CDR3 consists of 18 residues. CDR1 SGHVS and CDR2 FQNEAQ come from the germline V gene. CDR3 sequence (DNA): TGTGCCAGCAGCTTAGAAATCGCTCCGGACAGCTGGAACACTGAAGCTTTCTTT. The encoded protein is CASSLEIAPDSWNTEAFF. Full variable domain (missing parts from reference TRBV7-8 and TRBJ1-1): GAGVSQSPRYKVAKRGQDVALRCDPISGHVSLFWYQQALGQGPEFLTYFQNEAQLDKSGLPSDRFFAERPEGSVSTLKIQRTQQEDSAVYLCASSLEIAPDSWNTEAFFGQGTRLTVV.

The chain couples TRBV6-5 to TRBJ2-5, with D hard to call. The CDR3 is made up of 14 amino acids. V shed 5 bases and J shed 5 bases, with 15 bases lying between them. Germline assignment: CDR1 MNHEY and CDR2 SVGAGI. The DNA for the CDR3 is TGTGCCAGCAGTCCCGTCTATATTACCGAGACCCAGTACTTC. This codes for CASSPVYITETQYF.

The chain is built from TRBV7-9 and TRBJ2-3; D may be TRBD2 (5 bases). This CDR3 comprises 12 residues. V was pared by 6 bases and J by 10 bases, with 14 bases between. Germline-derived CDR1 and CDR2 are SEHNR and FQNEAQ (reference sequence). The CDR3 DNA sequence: TGTGCCAGCAGTCTTGGACTTGGGTCGCAGTATTTT. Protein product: CASSLGLGSQYF.

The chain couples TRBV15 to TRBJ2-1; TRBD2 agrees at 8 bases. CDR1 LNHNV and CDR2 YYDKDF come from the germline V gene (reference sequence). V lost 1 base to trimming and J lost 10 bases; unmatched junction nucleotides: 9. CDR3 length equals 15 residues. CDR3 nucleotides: TGTGCCACCAGCAGAGCTGTACTAGCGGCGTTCGAGCAGTTCTTC. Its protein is CATSRAVLAAFEQFF.

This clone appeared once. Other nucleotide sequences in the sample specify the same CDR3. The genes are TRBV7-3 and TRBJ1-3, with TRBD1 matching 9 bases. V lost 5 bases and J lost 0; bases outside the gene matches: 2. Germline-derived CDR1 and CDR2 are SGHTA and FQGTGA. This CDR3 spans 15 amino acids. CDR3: CASSQDRGSGNTIYF. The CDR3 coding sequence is TGTGCCAGCAGCCAGGACAGGGGCTCTGGAAACACCATATATTTT. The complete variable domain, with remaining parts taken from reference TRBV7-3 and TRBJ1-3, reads GAGVSQTPSNKVTEKGKYVELRCDPISGHTALYWYRQSLGQGPEFLIYFQGTGAADDSGLPNDRFFAVRPEGSVSTLKIQRTERGDSAVYLCASSQDRGSGNTIYFGEGSWLTVV.

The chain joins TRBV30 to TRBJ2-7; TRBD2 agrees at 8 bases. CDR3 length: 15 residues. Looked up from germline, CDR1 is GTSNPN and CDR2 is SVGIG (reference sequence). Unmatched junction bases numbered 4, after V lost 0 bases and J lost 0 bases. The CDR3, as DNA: TGTGCCTGGAGTGTGGATAGCGGGGACTCCTACGAGCAGTACTTC. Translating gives CAWSVDSGDSYEQYF.

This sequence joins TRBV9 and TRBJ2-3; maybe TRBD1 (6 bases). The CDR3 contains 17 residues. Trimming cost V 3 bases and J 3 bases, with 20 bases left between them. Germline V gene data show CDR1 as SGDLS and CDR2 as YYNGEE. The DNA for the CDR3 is TGTGCCAGCAGCGCGGCGATAGGGGGTTTGTGGACAGATACGCAGTATTTT. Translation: CASSAAIGGLWTDTQYF.

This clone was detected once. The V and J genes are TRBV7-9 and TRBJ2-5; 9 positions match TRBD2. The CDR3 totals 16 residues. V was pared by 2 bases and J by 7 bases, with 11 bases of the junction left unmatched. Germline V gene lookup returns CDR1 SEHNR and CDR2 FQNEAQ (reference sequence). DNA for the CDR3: TGTGCCAGCAGCTTACAGCGGGGGGTAGAAGGGAGGACCCAGTACTTC. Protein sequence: CASSLQRGVEGRTQYF.